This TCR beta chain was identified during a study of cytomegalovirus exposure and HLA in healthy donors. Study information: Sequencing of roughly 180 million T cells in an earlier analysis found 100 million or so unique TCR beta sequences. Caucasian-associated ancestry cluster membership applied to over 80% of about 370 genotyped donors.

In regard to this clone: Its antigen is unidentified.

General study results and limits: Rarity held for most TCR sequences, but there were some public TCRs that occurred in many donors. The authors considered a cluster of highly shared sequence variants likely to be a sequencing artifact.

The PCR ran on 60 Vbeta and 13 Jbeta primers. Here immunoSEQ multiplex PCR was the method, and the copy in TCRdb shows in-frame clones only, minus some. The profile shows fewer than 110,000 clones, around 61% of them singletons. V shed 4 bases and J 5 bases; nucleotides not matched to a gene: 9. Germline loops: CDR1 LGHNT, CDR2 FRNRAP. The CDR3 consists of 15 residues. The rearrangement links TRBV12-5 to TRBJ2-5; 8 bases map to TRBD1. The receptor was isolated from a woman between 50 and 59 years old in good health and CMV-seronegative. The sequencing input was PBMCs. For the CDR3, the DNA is TGTGCTAGTGGTTCCCACCCGGACAGGGCCGAGACCCAGTACTTC. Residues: CASGSHPDRAETQYF. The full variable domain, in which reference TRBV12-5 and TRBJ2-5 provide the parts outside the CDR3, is DARVTQTPRHKVTEMGQEVTMRCQPILGHNTVFWYRQTMMQGLELLAYFRNRAPLDDSGMPKDRFSAEMPDATLATLKIQPSEPRDSAVYFCASGSHPDRAETQYFGPGTRLLVL.